These T cell receptor beta chains were read from a single sample in a study of T cells expressing NK-cell markers. TCRdb re-called the 5' RACE reads and catalogs CDR3 proteins one per entry, DNA excluded. The table lists around 380,000 distinct CDR3 sequences. Material: blood T cells: a sorted CD56 or NKG2C T cell subset, CD4+ or CD8+ T cells, or bulk PBMC T cells (not recorded which). These TCRs come from a woman aged 50 to 60 in good health. CDR3s include the opening cysteine and the closing phenylalanine or tryptophan.

V gene	CDR3 length	J gene	CDR3 protein
TRBV29-1	15	TRBJ2-2	CSVEDRERNTGELFF
TRBV6-1	16	TRBJ2-5	CASITLAGGGQETQYF
TRBV6-6	16	TRBJ2-7	CASSLSPELTLRGQYF
TRBV12-3/TRBV12-4	16	TRBJ2-5	CASSRKWTGLGETQYF
TRBV11-2	16	TRBJ2-1	CASSTRADRRWDEQFF
TRBV20-1	14	TRBJ1-1	CSASNAGLNTEAFF
TRBV6-1	12	TRBJ2-5	CASKSAGWTQYF
TRBV12-3/TRBV12-4	15	TRBJ2-4	CASSSSGRAWNIQYF
TRBV5-5	17	TRBJ1-1	CASSPLYRRTMNTEAFF
TRBV3-1	14	TRBJ1-5	CASSQGGRSQPQHF
TRBV12-5	15	TRBJ2-3	CASGQTGGGTDTQYF
TRBV3-1	14	TRBJ2-7	CASSRSGTNYEQYF
TRBV12-3/TRBV12-4	15	TRBJ2-7	CASSRTGTGLYEQYF
TRBV2	14	TRBJ1-6	CASTPGQTNSPLHF
TRBV29-1	11	TRBJ2-7	CSVETDYEQYF
TRBV4-1	15	TRBJ1-4	CASSQVETANEKLFF
TRBV12-3/TRBV12-4	12	TRBJ1-1	CASSLIAGEAFF
TRBV5-1	15	TRBJ2-5	CASSPRGQLQETQYF
TRBV12-3/TRBV12-4	15	TRBJ2-1	CASSLRLAGGYEQFF
TRBV12-3/TRBV12-4	16	TRBJ2-5	CASRRSLAGFQETQYF
TRBV5-5	16	TRBJ2-1	CASSINLAGVRNEQFF
TRBV11-2	13	TRBJ2-1	CASSLSLNNEQFF
TRBV7-2	20	TRBJ2-1	CASSFTPLLAGDSSYNEQFF
TRBV5-6	15	TRBJ1-1	CASSLIQGRNTEAFF
TRBV15	14	TRBJ1-5	CATSRENSNQPQHF
TRBV5-6	16	TRBJ2-3	CASSFGGEGRPDTQYF
TRBV12-3/TRBV12-4	16	TRBJ2-2	CASSFMLGRDTGELFF
TRBV30	12	TRBJ2-7	CASAGGSNEQYF
TRBV11-1	16	TRBJ2-2	CASSQKRGPNTGELFF
TRBV2	14	TRBJ2-1	CASTPRGGYNEQFF
TRBV18	16	TRBJ2-7	CASSPPVRQTLYEQYF
TRBV6-5	13	TRBJ1-5	CASRLGPGQPQHF
TRBV5-5	15	TRBJ2-1	CASSFVLGSYNEQFF
TRBV29-1	14	TRBJ1-2	CSVEGGTGKDGYTF
TRBV28	14	TRBJ2-7	CASIRGPTLDEQYF
TRBV6-1	15	TRBJ2-4	CASSPGRAAKNIQYF
TRBV12-3/TRBV12-4	17	TRBJ2-1	CASSFGLAGLLYNEQFF
TRBV5-6	17	TRBJ2-1	CASSSFWTSGYSDEQFF
TRBV12-3/TRBV12-4	14	TRBJ2-7	CASSLGDSSSEQYF
TRBV9	15	TRBJ1-2	CASSVATGGGYGYTF
TRBV20-1	13	TRBJ2-1	CSAERRPSGEQFF
TRBV4-1	15	TRBJ2-1	CASSQVGNFYNEQFF
TRBV7-9	14	TRBJ2-1	CASSWGQGVDEQFF
TRBV28	12	TRBJ2-5	CASSLLRQTQYF
TRBV29-1	16	TRBJ2-1	CSVEGGAGSSYNEQFF
TRBV6-1	18	TRBJ1-4	CASSEAPSLGGTNEKLFF
TRBV11-2	15	TRBJ1-2	CASSLGTGGGVGYTF
TRBV12-3/TRBV12-4	13	TRBJ1-6	CASSLRQPIPLHF
TRBV7-2	16	TRBJ1-1	CASRRLRDRLNTEAFF
TRBV12-3/TRBV12-4	16	TRBJ1-1	CASSYPIGGKNTEAFF
TRBV11-3	15	TRBJ1-2	CASSFGQGVDYGYTF
TRBV10-3	16	TRBJ2-3	CAISESSVASGDTQYF
TRBV14	19	TRBJ2-2	CASSPSLSTSGRVAGELFF
TRBV5-1	16	TRBJ1-2	CASSQSGATGNYGYTF
TRBV11-3	15	TRBJ1-1	CASSLDPTLNTEAFF